The clone carrying this T cell receptor (beta chain) was counted ten times or more. Gene labels here are mouse ones. The CDR3 end lies 4 residues beyond the end of the read and is filled in from the germline J gene. This CDR3 contains 14 residues. Germline V lookup: CDR1 SGHDT, CDR2 FRDEAV. With V trimmed by 4 bases and J by 3 bases, 1 base remained unmatched. On the basis of CD4, CD8alpha, NKG2D, NKG2ACE and other markers, pooled cutaneous lymph node cells were sorted. This record comes from a study of CD8+ T cells in alopecia areata. The wider study: Spontaneous alopecia affected the roughly 6-12-month-old C3H/HeJ graft donors, whose skin was transplanted to approximately 7-10-week-old female C3H/HeJ mice.

Reverse transcribed after extraction, RNA yielded cDNA as the sequencing template. The method was immunoSEQ multiplex PCR; TCRdb's version includes in-frame clones alone and lacks a portion of them. In total the sample includes about 19,000 clones, none of them seen once. Material: CD8+ T cells sorted from a lymph node. This chain connects TRBV14 to TRBJ1-4, with 9 bases fitting TRBD1. The receptor was isolated from a C3H/HeJ mouse with alopecia areata. The strain's MHC haplotype is H2-k. The CDR3 here is CASSTGGANERLFF. CDR3 DNA, as far as it was read: TGTGCCAGCAGTACAGGGGGCGCCAACGAA.